This entry lists 21 T cell receptor beta chains sequenced from one sample in a study of T cell changes during pregnancy in multiple sclerosis. Using immunoSEQ multiplex PCR, the repertoire was profiled, and TCRdb retains in-frame clones only, with some absent. This sample has tens of thousands of clones, with about 88% found just once. The material was CD8+ T cells from peripheral blood mononuclear cells, obtained in the third trimester of pregnancy. Every receptor here comes from a female donor with multiple sclerosis, enrolled in a pregnancy study.

The rearrangement links TRBV19 to TRBJ1-1; D perhaps matches TRBD1 (5 bases). Germline V lookup: CDR1 LNHDA, CDR2 SQIVND (reference sequence). The CDR3 runs to 15 residues. Trimming removed 5 bases from V and 8 bases from J, with 21 bases in between. This CDR3 is CASSRGEKLYAEAFF. The CDR3 DNA reads TGTGCCAGTAGTCGGGGGGAGAAGTTATACGCGGAAGCTTTCTTT. Variable domain in full (rest from reference TRBV19 and TRBJ1-1): DGGITQSPKYLFRKEGQNVTLSCEQNLNHDAMYWYRQDPGQGLRLIYYSQIVNDFQKGDIAEGYSVSREKKESFPLTVTSAQKNPTAFYLCASSRGEKLYAEAFFGQGTRLTVV.

The rearrangement uses TRBV19 and TRBJ1-2; tentative D call: TRBD1 (5 bases). Trimming pared 7 bases from V and 4 bases from J, leaving 19 bases between. The CDR3 sequence is 15 residues long. Germline lookup yields CDR1 LNHDA and CDR2 SQIVND (reference sequence). This CDR3 reads CASKTIRDESYGYTF. The DNA of the CDR3 is TGTGCCAGTAAAACGATCAGGGATGAGAGCTATGGCTACACCTTC.

The chain has TRBV7-9 and TRBJ1-5, with D possibly matching TRBD1 (6 bases). CDR1 and CDR2 (germline): SEHNR, FQNEAQ (reference sequence). V lost 1 base and J 5 bases, leaving 9 bases between the germline ends. This CDR3 is 14 amino acids long. In DNA form, the CDR3 reads TGTGCCAGCAGCTTAGGAGGGGGGGATCAGCCCCAGCATTTT. It encodes CASSLGGGDQPQHF.

The chain carries TRBV6-1 and TRBJ2-1; TRBD2 might be the D (7 bases). Germline CDR1 MNHNS, CDR2 SASEGT. The CDR3 is 14 amino acids. Trimming removed 0 bases from V and 5 bases from J, with 8 bases in between. The CDR3 loop reads CASSEAGGHNEQFF. For the CDR3, the DNA is TGTGCCAGCAGTGAAGCGGGGGGGCACAATGAGCAGTTCTTC.

The rearrangement joins TRBV4-1 to TRBJ1-5; no reliable D call. Germline values: CDR1 MGHRA, CDR2 YSYEKL. V dropped 1 base and J dropped 2 bases, with 15 bases sitting between them. There are 17 residues in the CDR3. The CDR3 is CASSQGRSGFGNQPQHF. The CDR3 region has the DNA TGCGCCAGCAGCCAAGGGCGGTCGGGGTTCGGCAATCAGCCCCAGCATTTT.

V usage is TRBV6-5 and J usage is TRBJ2-1, with 9 bases that match TRBD1. Germline trimming cut 4 bases from V and 8 bases from J; bases unmatched to any gene: 9. The CDR3 sequence is 15 residues long. CDR1 and CDR2 from the germline V gene are MNHEY and SVGAGI. The CDR3 bases are TGTGCCAGCAGTTTCGGACAGGGGCCGATAGATGAGCAGTTCTTC. Residues: CASSFGQGPIDEQFF.

The chain uses TRBV7-3 and TRBJ2-3; 11 nucleotides agree with TRBD2. The CDR3 has 15 residues. V shed 4 bases, J shed 4 bases, and the junction held 4 bases outside the gene matches. Per the germline V gene, CDR1 is SGHTA and CDR2 is FQGTGA. CDR3 sequence reads: CASSSGTSGADTQYF. The CDR3, as DNA: TGTGCCAGCAGCTCGGGGACTAGCGGCGCAGATACGCAGTATTTT.

This clone turned up a few times. The chain has TRBV19 and TRBJ1-1, with D possibly TRBD1 on 6 matching bases. This CDR3 has 13 residues. V lost 4 bases to trimming and J lost 0 bases, with 6 bases between them. Germline CDR1 and CDR2: LNHDA and SQIVND (reference sequence). CDR3 residues: CASSTGVNTEAFF. DNA for the CDR3: TGTGCCAGTAGTACAGGGGTGAACACTGAAGCTTTCTTT.

The chain links TRBV6-5 to TRBJ1-1; possibly TRBD1 for D (5 bases). The CDR3 has 15 amino acids. V shed 2 bases and J shed 4 bases, with 14 bases lying between them. Germline CDR1 is MNHEY and CDR2 is SVGAGI. The CDR3 region is CASSYLGTWGTEAFF. DNA for the CDR3: TGTGCCAGCAGTTACCTAGGGACTTGGGGCACTGAAGCTTTCTTT.

V usage is TRBV5-5 and J usage is TRBJ2-7, with D possibly matching TRBD1 (5 bases). This CDR3 has 15 residues. V lost 1 base to trimming and J lost 4 bases, with 15 bases between them. Germline CDR1 reads SGHKS; CDR2 reads YYEKEE (reference sequence). CDR3 DNA sequence: TGTGCCAGCAGCTTGTCTCCAGGGATCGTGTACGAGCAGTACTTC. This gives the protein CASSLSPGIVYEQYF.

This clone has just one count. The chain joins TRBV10-3 to TRBJ1-6, with TRBD1 matching 11 bases. J was trimmed by 10 bases and V by 3 bases; bases with no gene match: 8. Per the germline V gene, CDR1 is ENHRY and CDR2 is SYGVKD. This CDR3 comprises 16 residues. The CDR3 sequence is CAISDPDRGRGSPLHF. For the CDR3, the DNA is TGTGCCATCAGTGATCCGGACAGGGGGCGGGGATCACCCCTCCACTTT.

The CDR3 DNA reads as TGTGCCAGCAGCCCATCTGCGGGGGGCTCCTACAATGAGCAGTTCTTC. The encoded protein is CASSPSAGGSYNEQFF. J is TRBJ2-1 and V is TRBV13, with 8 bases aligning to TRBD2. Germline V gives CDR1 PRHDT, CDR2 FYEKMQ (reference sequence). The CDR3 contains 16 residues. Unmatched junction bases numbered 6, after V lost 5 bases and J lost 0 bases.

DNA for the CDR3: TGTGCCAGCAGCGACCTAGCGGGGGGGGATTTGTACGAGCAGTACTTC. This codes for CASSDLAGGDLYEQYF. The J gene is TRBJ2-7, the V gene TRBV28, with 12 bases aligning to TRBD2. V lost 6 bases to trimming and J lost 4 bases; unmatched junction nucleotides: 10. The CDR3 consists of 16 residues. CDR1 is MDHEN and CDR2 is SYDVKM in the germline V gene.

The chain combines TRBV7-9 with TRBJ2-5; possible D gene TRBD1, 6 bases. CDR3 length equals 14 residues. Germline CDR1 and CDR2: SEHNR and FQNEAQ (reference sequence). Trimming shortened V by 3 bases and J by 3 bases, and 11 bases separated the two germline ends. As DNA, the CDR3 is TGTGCCAGCAGCTTTGAGAACAGGGAAGAGACCCAGTACTTC. Protein: CASSFENREETQYF.

V is TRBV2 and J is TRBJ1-1; a weak D match, TRBD1 (6 bases). Germline V CDR1 and CDR2: SNHLY, FYNNEI. Trimming stripped 0 bases from V and 1 base from J, with 9 bases between. CDR3 length equals 15 residues. DNA of the CDR3: TGTGCCAGCAGTGAAGCGCCCAGGGGGAACACTGAAGCTTTCTTT. It translates to CASSEAPRGNTEAFF.

The chain joins TRBV2 to TRBJ1-5, with D possibly being TRBD1 (5 bases). V was trimmed by 4 bases and J by 5 bases, leaving 15 bases between them. The CDR3 totals 15 residues. Per the germline V gene, CDR1 is SNHLY and CDR2 is FYNNEI. The CDR3: CASSAVGDYHQPQHF. The CDR3 nucleotides are TGTGCCAGCAGTGCGGTGGGGGACTACCATCAGCCCCAGCATTTT.

The chain joins TRBV4-1 to TRBJ1-2; 9 nucleotides line up with TRBD1. J lost 4 bases, V lost 5 bases, and 14 bases had no gene match. Germline V gene sequence: CDR1 MGHRA, CDR2 YSYEKL. CDR3 length: 17 amino acids. This chain's CDR3 is CASSSRYRDRVFYGYTF. CDR3 sequence (DNA): TGCGCCAGCAGCTCACGCTACCGGGACAGGGTCTTCTATGGCTACACCTTC.

V and J are TRBV30 and TRBJ1-4, with no clear D. Germline V gene lookup returns CDR1 GTSNPN and CDR2 SVGIG (reference sequence). V was cut by 0 bases and J by 8 bases, with 13 bases left in between. The CDR3 loop spans 14 amino acids. The CDR3 bases are TGTGCCTGGAGTGTAGGAGCGGGGTTCGAAAAACTGTTTTTT. Translation: CAWSVGAGFEKLFF. The full variable domain, with the rest looked up from reference TRBV30 and TRBJ1-4, is SQTIHQWPATLVQPVGSPLSLECTVEGTSNPNLYWYRQAAGRGLQLLFYSVGIGQISSEVPQNLSASRPQDRQFILSSKKLLLSDSGFYLCAWSVGAGFEKLFFGSGTQLSVL.

CDR3 sequence (DNA): TGCGCCAGCAGCTTGGTAGGGGGCGCAGTCGAGACCCAGTACTTC. Translating gives CASSLVGGAVETQYF. The chain is built from TRBV5-1 and TRBJ2-5; 7 nucleotides align to TRBD1. The CDR3 length is 15 residues. Germline V gives CDR1 SGHRS, CDR2 YFSETQ. J lost 5 bases, V lost 0 bases, and 7 bases had no gene match.

This clone was seen ten or more times. This rearrangement joins TRBV6-1 to TRBJ1-4, with 10 positions matching TRBD1. Germline loops: CDR1 MNHNS, CDR2 SASEGT. The CDR3 is 16 residues long. After removal of 2 bases from V and 6 bases from J, the junction contained 6 bases not matched to a gene. Written as DNA, the CDR3 is TGTGCCAGCAGTGAATGGGTGGGGACAGGGGATGAAAAACTGTTTTTT. Translated: CASSEWVGTGDEKLFF.

The J gene is TRBJ2-5, the V gene TRBV27, with TRBD2 matching 9 bases. With 5 bases clipped from V and 4 bases from J, the junction kept 8 bases outside the gene matches. The CDR3 runs 15 residues. Germline values: CDR1 MNHEY, CDR2 SMNVEV (reference sequence). CDR3 DNA sequence: TGTGCCAGCAGTCCCCTAGCGGGAATAAGAGAGACCCAGTACTTC. Translation: CASSPLAGIRETQYF.